This T cell receptor beta chain was sequenced in a study of shared clonotypes between healthy human individuals. For this clone: Its antigen is currently unknown.

In the original workflow: Sequence data from immunoSEQ were junction-only and lacked quality scores; consequently, filtering differed. Sequencing used immunoSEQ multiplex PCR; TCRdb keeps in-frame clones, though not all of them. The DNA gave D and trimming, while V, J and clone size come from that table. The sample carries about 610,000 clones, 97% recorded once. The study, taken as a whole, reports: The authors expected sequencing depth to affect clonotype sharing among donors.

Germline assignment: CDR1 SEHNR and CDR2 FQNEAQ (reference sequence). Trimming pared 1 base from V and 9 bases from J, leaving 7 bases between. This CDR3 spans 11 amino acids. The specimen was naive CD4+ T cells sorted from blood. The subset is: CD45RA+ positively selected. V is TRBV7-9 and J is TRBJ2-7; no clear D. The source of this sequence is a woman aged 25 to 39 in good health. CDR3 amino acids: CASSLVQLQYF. The CDR3 bases are TGTGCCAGCAGCTTAGTACAACTGCAGTACTTC.